Following are 23 T cell receptor beta chains from one sample sequenced in a study of blood T cell repertoires in COVID-19. Measured with immunoSEQ multiplex PCR; TCRdb has only the in-frame clones, and not every one. The sample has approximately 88,000 clones, 80% seen once. Sequencing was performed on peripheral blood. These receptors were collected from a man in his forties or fifties who had recovered from COVID-19.

V usage is TRBV14 and J usage is TRBJ1-3; D is uncertain. The length of the CDR3 is 18 residues. V lost 7 bases and J 0 bases, leaving 22 bases between the germline ends. Germline values: CDR1 SGHDN, CDR2 FVKESK. As DNA, the CDR3 is TGTGCCAGCACTCTTCGACTGCTACGAAATCCCTCTGGAAACACCATATATTTT. This sequence encodes CASTLRLLRNPSGNTIYF.

The genes are TRBV5-1 and TRBJ2-2; TRBD1 matches at 12 bases. CDR3 length equals 16 residues. Per the germline V gene, CDR1 is SGHRS and CDR2 is YFSETQ. The ends lost 4 bases at V and 7 bases at J; junction bases unmatched: 8. The CDR3 nucleotides are TGCGCCAGCAGCATTGCCGGGACAGGGGGCGGCGGGGAGCTGTTTTTT. It yields the protein CASSIAGTGGGGELFF.

The chain carries TRBV6-5 and TRBJ2-7; TRBD2 is a possible D gene (6 bases). V dropped 4 bases and J dropped 0 bases, with 10 bases sitting between them. Germline V lookup: CDR1 MNHEY, CDR2 SVGAGI. The CDR3 covers 14 residues. The CDR3 DNA sequence: TGTGCCAGCAGTTGGGAGGTCTTCTCCTACGAGCAGTACTTC. Its translation: CASSWEVFSYEQYF.

This chain uses TRBV5-4 with TRBJ2-2; D may be TRBD1 (6 bases). CDR1 and CDR2 (germline): SGHNT, YYREEE (reference sequence). CDR3 length: 15 amino acids. Trimming shortened V by 0 bases and J by 2 bases, and 8 bases separated the two germline ends. CDR3 DNA: TGTGCCAGCAGCTTGGAACAGGGAAACACCGGGGAGCTGTTTTTT. It specifies CASSLEQGNTGELFF.

The V and J genes are TRBV11-2 and TRBJ2-6, with D possibly being TRBD1 (5 bases). The V and J ends lost 6 bases and 2 bases respectively, with 8 bases between them. The germline CDR1 and CDR2 sequences are SGHAT and FQNNGV. The CDR3 extends over 14 amino acids. The CDR3 here is CASSWGPGANVLTF. The CDR3 bases are TGTGCCAGCAGTTGGGGCCCTGGGGCCAACGTCCTGACTTTC.

Concerning this clone itself: One end of the junction is discordant with germline, which a read error may explain. The gene calls are TRBV7-7 and TRBJ2-7; the match to TRBD2 covers 12 bases. The CDR3 loop spans 15 amino acids. Germline V gene sequence: CDR1 SSHAT, CDR2 FNYEAQ (reference sequence). This chain's CDR3 is CASSLLAGGHYEQYF. CDR3 nucleotide sequence: TGTGCTAGCAGCTTACTAGCGGGGGGCCACTACGAGCAGTACTTC.

The V and J genes are TRBV28 and TRBJ2-1; 10 bases are shared with TRBD2. CDR1 and CDR2 from the germline V gene are MDHEN and SYDVKM. This CDR3 contains 14 residues. Unmatched junction bases numbered 4, after V lost 3 bases and J lost 8 bases. The CDR3 DNA reads TGTGCCAGCAGTTTTCCTAGCGGGAGCCATGAGCAGTTCTTC. Its protein is CASSFPSGSHEQFF.

The chain joins TRBV11-3 to TRBJ2-2, with D perhaps TRBD2 (6 bases). The CDR3 covers 15 residues. Germline V gene sequence: CDR1 SGHNT, CDR2 YENEEA. V lost 3 bases and J 4 bases, leaving 12 bases between the germline ends. This chain's CDR3 is CASSFSAGLTGELFF. The CDR3 region has the DNA TGTGCCAGCAGCTTCTCAGCGGGTCTCACCGGGGAGCTGTTTTTT.

This clone was counted a few times. The J gene is TRBJ1-2, the V gene TRBV3-1 (or the pseudogene TRBV3-2); D not certain. With 2 bases removed from V and 3 bases from J, the gap between germline ends came to 4 bases. CDR1 is LGHDT and CDR2 is YNNKEL in the germline V gene (reference sequence). CDR3 length: 12 residues. CDR3 loop: CASSQNYYGYTF. The CDR3 bases are TGTGCCAGCAGCCAAAACTACTATGGCTACACCTTC.

The sample holds a few counts of this clone. The chain couples TRBV19 to TRBJ2-3, with TRBD2 identical over 8 bases. CDR3 size: 17 residues. Germline V lookup: CDR1 LNHDA, CDR2 SQIVND (reference sequence). The J segment lost 1 base and the V segment lost 1 base, leaving 7 bases of the junction unmatched. The CDR3 reads CASSIGSTSAGTDTQYF. The CDR3 region has the DNA TGTGCCAGTAGTATAGGTTCGACTAGCGCGGGCACAGATACGCAGTATTTT.

The J gene is TRBJ2-5, the V gene TRBV27, with TRBD2 matching over 9 bases. Trimming took 4 bases from V and 4 from J; bases not matched to a gene: 4. The CDR3 is 14 amino acids. Germline CDR1 and CDR2: MNHEY and SMNVEV (reference sequence). The CDR3: CASSSSGIGETQYF. DNA of the CDR3: TGTGCCAGCAGTTCTAGCGGGATAGGAGAGACCCAGTACTTC.

The chain is built from TRBV4-1 and TRBJ2-7, with a tentative D call TRBD2 (5 bases). Germline V lookup: CDR1 MGHRA, CDR2 YSYEKL. The CDR3 runs to 15 residues. With 0 bases removed from V and 0 bases from J, the gap between germline ends came to 9 bases. DNA of the CDR3: TGCGCCAGCAGCCAAGAGAGGGTCAGCTCCTACGAGCAGTACTTC. Its protein is CASSQERVSSYEQYF.

The CDR3 reads CSVEDRQVNTEAFF. The CDR3 nucleotides are TGCAGCGTTGAAGACCGACAGGTGAACACTGAAGCTTTCTTT. The chain carries TRBV29-1 and TRBJ1-1, with D perhaps TRBD1 (6 bases). In germline, CDR1 is SQVTM, CDR2 ANQGSEA. The CDR3 is 14 residues long. Trimming removed 0 bases from V and 0 bases from J, with 8 bases in between. Supplemented by reference TRBV29-1 and TRBJ1-1, the full variable domain reads SAVISQKPSRDICQRGTSLTIQCQVDSQVTMMFWYRQQPGQSLTLIATANQGSEATYESGFVIDKFPISRPNLTFSTLTVSNMSPEDSSIYLCSVEDRQVNTEAFFGQGTRLTVV.

The rearrangement links TRBV20-1 to TRBJ2-7; 9 positions agree with TRBD2. The CDR3 runs to 14 residues. CDR1 is DFQATT, CDR2 SNEGSKA, per germline (reference sequence). Trimming cost V 3 bases and J 5 bases; bases outside gene matches: 8. The CDR3 here is CSASPSGVRNEQYF. DNA of the CDR3: TGCAGTGCTAGTCCTAGCGGGGTAAGGAACGAGCAGTACTTC.

This clone was detected only a few times. The chain is built from TRBV3-1 (or the pseudogene TRBV3-2) and TRBJ1-2, with 8 bases aligning to TRBD1. Germline CDR1 is LGHDT and CDR2 is YNNKEL (reference sequence). V dropped 2 bases and J dropped 3; count of bases not matched to a gene: 5. This CDR3 is built from 15 residues. The CDR3 DNA reads TGTGCCAGCAGCCAACCAGAACAGGGGGACTATGGCTACACCTTC. Translated, it gives CASSQPEQGDYGYTF.

The rearrangement links TRBV24-1 to TRBJ2-1; 8 positions agree with TRBD2. V lost 5 bases, J lost 6 bases, and 8 bases stayed unmatched. This CDR3 region has 15 residues. Per the germline V gene, CDR1 is KGHDR and CDR2 is SFDVKD. CDR3 in amino acids: CATSAPAGAGNEQFF. As DNA, the CDR3 is TGTGCCACCAGTGCTCCAGCGGGAGCGGGCAATGAGCAGTTCTTC.

This clone was counted between two and nine times. The rearrangement joins TRBV27 to TRBJ2-1, with D perhaps TRBD2 (5 bases). This CDR3 comprises 17 residues. Per the germline V gene, CDR1 is MNHEY and CDR2 is SMNVEV (reference sequence). V dropped 4 bases and J dropped 6 bases, with 22 bases sitting between them. The CDR3 region is CASSWGGSNLLGNEQFF. CDR3 nucleotides: TGTGCCAGCAGTTGGGGTGGGAGTAACCTCTTGGGCAATGAGCAGTTCTTC.

The chain couples TRBV7-2 to TRBJ2-3; maybe TRBD2 (5 bases). The germline V and J ends were trimmed by 6 bases and 8 bases, with 12 bases remaining between them. Germline CDR1 reads SGHTA; CDR2 reads FQGNSA. CDR3 length: 12 residues. The DNA for the CDR3 is TGTGCCAGCAGTTATGGACGGGGTACGCAGTATTTT. Its protein product is CASSYGRGTQYF.

The chain uses TRBV18 and TRBJ2-7; maybe TRBD1 (6 bases). CDR3 length: 14 residues. V lost 6 bases to trimming and J lost 0 bases, with 12 bases between them. CDR1 and CDR2 from the germline V gene are KGHSH and LQKENI. The CDR3 DNA follows: TGTGCCAGCTCTGGGGGCGTCAACTCCTACGAGCAGTACTTC. It yields the protein CASSGGVNSYEQYF.

CDR3 in amino acids: CASSGDRVQPQHF. The CDR3 DNA is TGTGCCAGCAGTGGGGACAGGGTACAGCCCCAGCATTTT. The rearrangement joins TRBV2 to TRBJ1-5, with 9 bases lining up with TRBD1. The CDR3 loop spans 13 amino acids. The germline gives CDR1 SNHLY, CDR2 FYNNEI. The junction had 2 bases not matched to a gene; V was cut back by 4 bases and J by 7 bases.

V gene TRBV19 combines with J gene TRBJ1-5; TRBD1 might be the D (5 bases). Per the germline V gene, CDR1 is LNHDA and CDR2 is SQIVND (reference sequence). The ends were cut back, 5 bases at V and 7 bases at J, with 12 bases in the middle. The CDR3 length is 13 residues. The CDR3 sequence: CASSEGARQPQHF. CDR3 DNA sequence: TGTGCCAGTAGTGAAGGGGCGAGGCAGCCCCAGCATTTT.

This chain uses TRBV23-1 with TRBJ2-1; TRBD1 agrees at 8 bases. TRBV23-1 is filed as an ORF, its function uncertain. This CDR3 has 17 residues. V lost 0 bases and J lost 6; bases outside the gene matches: 10. This chain's CDR3 is CASSQSDRDGVSNEQFF. The DNA for the CDR3 is TGCGCCAGCAGTCAATCGGACAGGGATGGGGTCTCCAATGAGCAGTTCTTC.

The rearrangement joins TRBV6-2 or TRBV6-3 to TRBJ1-1; 10 nucleotides align to TRBD1. The CDR3 is 17 residues long. J lost 0 bases, V lost 4 bases, and 8 bases had no gene match. Germline V CDR1 and CDR2: MNHEY, SVGEGT. Here the CDR3 DNA reads TGTGCCAGCAGTTGGGGCTTGACAGGGGGCTTGAACACTGAAGCTTTCTTT. It translates to CASSWGLTGGLNTEAFF.